The T cell receptor beta chain described here comes from a study of identifying expanded T cells in peripheral blood. The study's findings and limits: Clone count variance between approximately two-week samples rose with total template count. Differentially abundant clones: roughly 1.3 between replicates, roughly 16 at around 14 days, 19 to 20 at four.

No infections or other immune events were documented during collection. This CDR3 is built from 14 residues. With 4 bases removed from V and 7 bases from J, the gap between germline ends came to 17 bases. Germline values: CDR1 SGHDN, CDR2 FVKESK. Measured with immunoSEQ multiplex PCR; TCRdb has only the in-frame clones, and not every one. In the table there are 50,000 to 75,000 clones, about four fifths of which are singletons. About this clone itself: What it binds is not known.

This clonotype was obtained from a person between 18 and 75 years old in good health. The sequencing input was blood. The chain is built from TRBV14 and TRBJ2-7, with a tentative D call TRBD2 (6 bases). The CDR3 spells CASSPPGRGYEQYF. CDR3 coding DNA: TGTGCCAGCAGCCCACCCGGTCGGGGGTATGAGCAGTACTTC.